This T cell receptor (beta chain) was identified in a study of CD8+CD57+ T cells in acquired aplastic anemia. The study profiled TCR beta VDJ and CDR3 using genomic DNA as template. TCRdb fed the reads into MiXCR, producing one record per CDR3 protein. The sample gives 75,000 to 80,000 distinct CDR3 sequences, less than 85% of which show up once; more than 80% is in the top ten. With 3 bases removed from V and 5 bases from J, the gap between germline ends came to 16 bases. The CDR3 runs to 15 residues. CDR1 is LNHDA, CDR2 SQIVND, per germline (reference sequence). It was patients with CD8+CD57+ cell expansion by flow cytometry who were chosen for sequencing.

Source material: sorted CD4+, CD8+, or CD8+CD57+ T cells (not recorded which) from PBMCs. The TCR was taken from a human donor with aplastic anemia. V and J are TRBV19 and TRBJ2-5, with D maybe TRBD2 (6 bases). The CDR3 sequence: CASSISGGGLETQYF. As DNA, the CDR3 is TGTGCCAGTAGTATCTCCGGGGGAGGTTTGGAGACCCAGTACTTC.